This is a list of T cell receptor beta chains from one sample in a study of preoperative IRX-2 immunotherapy in early breast cancer. Here immunoSEQ multiplex PCR was the method, and the copy in TCRdb shows in-frame clones only, minus some. Found here are around 62,000 clones, roughly 94% of them singletons; the top ten hold approximately 1.8%. This material was collected from a patient treated with IRX-2 immunotherapy. The receptor set was obtained from a human donor with breast cancer. Both conserved end residues are part of each CDR3. A D gene is named only where the DNA matches it firmly. Size is stated for part of the rows, as once, few or many counts, or as a class when the clone is expanded.

v_call: TRBV5-1; clone_size: .; d_call: .; j_call: TRBJ1-4; cdr3_nt: TGCGCCAGCAGCTTTACAGGCTCAACTAATGAAAAACTGTTTTTT; cdr3_aa: CASSFTGSTNEKLFF
v_call: TRBV11-3; clone_size: .; d_call: TRBD2; j_call: TRBJ2-5; cdr3_nt: TGTGCCAGCAGCCCCGGACTAGTCGATCAAGAGACCCAGTACTTC; cdr3_aa: CASSPGLVDQETQYF
v_call: TRBV7-9; clone_size: .; d_call: .; j_call: TRBJ1-4; cdr3_nt: TGTGCCAGCAGCTCAAATCCGGGAGGTCGAAAACTGTTTTTT; cdr3_aa: CASSSNPGGRKLFF
v_call: TRBV7-3; clone_size: .; d_call: TRBD2; j_call: TRBJ2-2; cdr3_nt: TGTGCCAGCAGCTCCAGCGGGACTCCGAACACCGGGGAGCTGTTTTTT; cdr3_aa: CASSSSGTPNTGELFF
v_call: TRBV10-3; clone_size: once; d_call: .; j_call: TRBJ2-1; cdr3_nt: TGTGCCATCAGGGGTGGGGCGACGGCCAACAATGAGCAGTTCTTC; cdr3_aa: CAIRGGATANNEQFF
v_call: TRBV4-3; clone_size: .; d_call: TRBD1; j_call: TRBJ2-3; cdr3_nt: TGCGCCAGCAGCCGCTTAGACAGGGCCCCCACAGATACGCAGTATTTT; cdr3_aa: CASSRLDRAPTDTQYF
v_call: TRBV7-2; clone_size: once; d_call: .; j_call: TRBJ1-1; cdr3_nt: TGTGCCAGCAGCTTAGGCTGGGCGGGCACTGAAGCTTTCTTT; cdr3_aa: CASSLGWAGTEAFF
v_call: TRBV5-1; clone_size: .; d_call: TRBD1; j_call: TRBJ1-2; cdr3_nt: TGCGCCAGCAGCTCCACCGGGACAGGGGTCCCTGGCTACACCTTC; cdr3_aa: CASSSTGTGVPGYTF
v_call: TRBV28; clone_size: .; d_call: .; j_call: TRBJ2-7; cdr3_nt: TGTGCCAGCAGCCGAGGACTGAACTACGAGCAGTACTTC; cdr3_aa: CASSRGLNYEQYF
v_call: TRBV18; clone_size: .; d_call: .; j_call: TRBJ1-1; cdr3_nt: TGTGCCAGCTCACCTTTTGTCCAGGGCGTGGACACTGAAGCTTTCTTT; cdr3_aa: CASSPFVQGVDTEAFF
v_call: TRBV5-6; clone_size: .; d_call: TRBD2; j_call: TRBJ2-5; cdr3_nt: TGTGCCAGCAGCCCGGGACTAGCGGGAGGTGAGACCCAGTACTTC; cdr3_aa: CASSPGLAGGETQYF
v_call: TRBV28; clone_size: .; d_call: TRBD1; j_call: TRBJ2-7; cdr3_nt: TGTGCCAGCAGTCCTCGTCCCCGGGACAGCTCCTACGAGCAGTACTTC; cdr3_aa: CASSPRPRDSSYEQYF
v_call: TRBV7-9; clone_size: .; d_call: TRBD1; j_call: TRBJ2-7; cdr3_nt: TGTGCCAGCAGCCCGGGGTTTTGGGACAGGGGGTCCTACGAGCAGTACTTC; cdr3_aa: CASSPGFWDRGSYEQYF
v_call: TRBV14; clone_size: .; d_call: .; j_call: TRBJ1-2; cdr3_nt: TGTGCCAGCAGCCAAGGAGACTATGGCTACACCTTC; cdr3_aa: CASSQGDYGYTF
v_call: TRBV25-1; clone_size: .; d_call: .; j_call: TRBJ2-7; cdr3_nt: TGTGCCAGCAGACGTGGGACCAATTTTGAGCAGTACTTC; cdr3_aa: CASRRGTNFEQYF
v_call: TRBV11-2; clone_size: .; d_call: .; j_call: TRBJ1-2; cdr3_nt: TGTGCCAGCAGCCCTTTGGCAGGGTGGCATGGCTACACCTTC; cdr3_aa: CASSPLAGWHGYTF
v_call: TRBV2; clone_size: .; d_call: .; j_call: TRBJ2-3; cdr3_nt: TGTGCCAGCACTAGACCCGGACTACCTGGGGCAGATACGCAGTATTTT; cdr3_aa: CASTRPGLPGADTQYF
v_call: TRBV11-1; clone_size: once; d_call: .; j_call: TRBJ2-2; cdr3_nt: TGTGCCAGCAGCCAGCGCCAGGGATGGACCGGGGAGCTGTTTTTT; cdr3_aa: CASSQRQGWTGELFF
v_call: TRBV28; clone_size: .; d_call: TRBD2; j_call: TRBJ2-2; cdr3_nt: TGTGCCAGCACCACGACTAGCCGGGCCGGGGAGCTGTTTTTT; cdr3_aa: CASTTTSRAGELFF
v_call: TRBV29-1; clone_size: .; d_call: .; j_call: TRBJ2-5; cdr3_nt: TGCAGCGCCGTCATTGGGCCTTGGCAGACCCAGTACTTC; cdr3_aa: CSAVIGPWQTQYF
v_call: TRBV28; clone_size: .; d_call: TRBD1; j_call: TRBJ2-7; cdr3_nt: TGTGCCAGCAGTCCCCGGGACAGGGTCGAGCAGTACTTC; cdr3_aa: CASSPRDRVEQYF
v_call: TRBV5-4; clone_size: once; d_call: .; j_call: TRBJ2-1; cdr3_nt: TGTGCCAGCAGCGGCCCGGGGGGCGGCCCGTACAATGAGCAGTTCTTC; cdr3_aa: CASSGPGGGPYNEQFF
v_call: TRBV4-3; clone_size: .; d_call: .; j_call: TRBJ2-7; cdr3_nt: TGCGCCAGCAGCCCCTTACTAAAGCTCAAGGACAGCTACGAGCAGTACTTC; cdr3_aa: CASSPLLKLKDSYEQYF